This T cell receptor (beta chain) stems from a study of control samples from healthy donors and cancer patients. Measured with immunoSEQ multiplex PCR; TCRdb has only the in-frame clones, and not every one. The table shows 52,000 or so clones, with roughly 94% occurring only once. Germline CDR1 reads LNHDA; CDR2 reads SQIVND (reference sequence). V was shortened by 1 base and J by 3 bases, with 13 bases between the two germline ends. The CDR3 is 15 amino acids. The sample taken for sequencing was blood. This clonotype originated in a young man in good health. The rearrangement uses TRBV19 and TRBJ2-7; D uncertain. The CDR3 reads CASSIVTEQDYEQYF. CDR3 sequence (DNA): TGTGCCAGTAGTATAGTCACAGAACAAGACTACGAGCAGTACTTC.